One sample yielded the 26 T cell receptor beta chains listed below, sequenced in a study of regulatory T cells in long-lasting Graves disease (dated by TCRdb to the early 2020s). Sample time point, as interpreted from the label and publication: persistent/refractory GD, antithyroid drugs over 5 years with positive TRAb. For both TCR sequencing and RNA sequencing, RNA was extracted from PBMCs in TRIzol. The library was prepared using multiplex PCR. The instrument was an Illumina HiSeq 4000. CDR3 regions were amplified by Arm-PCR with iRepertoire HTBI primers to construct TCR beta libraries. TCRdb reran the public reads through fastp at Q25 and MiXCR, keeping productive beta chains. Rows are unified per CDR3 protein, each entry keeping the most common DNA and genes. For this sample there are roughly 500,000 distinct CDR3 sequences; 22% appear just once. The ten largest clones represent about an eighth of the sample.

This material consisted of peripheral blood mononuclear cells (PBMCs), taken when the disease was refractory, from a patient treated with antithyroid drugs. Source of these receptors: a female donor with Graves disease.

This rearrangement joins TRBV7-2 to TRBJ1-2; 8 nucleotides line up with TRBD1. CDR3 length equals 15 residues. CDR1 and CDR2 from the germline V gene are SGHTA and FQGNSA. After removal of 1 base from V and 8 bases from J, the junction contained 9 bases not matched to a gene. CDR3 sequence: CASSLVAGGSWGYTF. The CDR3 DNA sequence: TGTGCCAGCAGCTTAGTCGCAGGGGGCTCGTGGGGCTACACCTTC.

The sample holds a few counts of this clonotype. The CDR3 coding sequence is TGCGCCAGCAGCTCGTACCAGACTTACGAGCAGTACTTC. Its protein is CASSSYQTYEQYF. The rearrangement joins TRBV5-1 to TRBJ2-7; D remains ambiguous. The CDR3 runs 13 residues. V lost 3 bases and J lost 4, with 11 bases in between. The germline CDR1 and CDR2 sequences are SGHRS and YFSETQ.

As concerns this clonotype: At one end the junction does not follow the germline gene, possibly because of a read error. The J gene is TRBJ2-7, the V gene TRBV5-6; unclear D gene. Looked up from germline, CDR1 is SGHDT and CDR2 is YYEEEE. The CDR3 has 11 amino acids. The CDR3 coding sequence is TGTGCCAGCAGCTCCACCTACAAGCAGTACTTC. This codes for CASSSTYKQYF.

This sequence joins TRBV3-1 and TRBJ1-1; D gene ambiguous. Germline assignment: CDR1 LGHDT and CDR2 YNNKEL (reference sequence). Trimming left V 0 bases short and J 11 bases short, with 16 bases between. CDR3 length: 14 amino acids. Here the CDR3 reads CASSQDVFRPRAFF. CDR3 coding DNA: TGTGCCAGCAGCCAAGATGTTTTTCGGCCGAGGGCTTTCTTT.

The table lists this clonotype with many counts. The gene calls are TRBV12-3 or TRBV12-4 and TRBJ2-7, with 11 bases aligning to TRBD1. V was clipped by 6 bases and J by 2 bases; unmatched bases: 9. The CDR3 runs 16 residues. In DNA, the CDR3 is TGTGCCAGCAGCCCACTTCCGGGACAGGGGGCCTACGAGCAGTACTTC. As protein: CASSPLPGQGAYEQYF.

There are many counts of this clonotype. The chain combines TRBV6-5 with TRBJ1-5; TRBD1 matches at 7 bases. CDR3 length: 15 amino acids. The V segment lost 0 bases and the J segment 5 bases; nucleotides outside the gene matches: 4. Germline CDR1 reads MNHEY; CDR2 reads SVGAGI. The CDR3 sequence is CASSYSRGEHQPQHF. For the CDR3, the DNA is TGTGCCAGCAGTTACTCCAGGGGGGAGCATCAGCCCCAGCATTTT.

J is TRBJ1-5 and V is TRBV30; D is unclear. V lost 0 bases and J lost 6, with 9 bases in between. CDR3 length equals 13 residues. Per germline, CDR1 GTSNPN and CDR2 SVGIG (reference sequence). CDR3 nucleotides: TGTGCCTGGAGTGTACGGGCGAGTCAGCCCCAGCATTTT. Translation: CAWSVRASQPQHF.

For this clonotype: Possible read error: a much larger clone is one base away. V is TRBV24-1 and J is TRBJ2-2; D is uncertain. This CDR3 has 15 amino acids. Germline-derived CDR1 and CDR2 are KGHDR and SFDVKD. The CDR3 reads CAISDPVANTGELFF. The CDR3 DNA sequence: TGTGCCATCAGTGATCCGGTCGCGAACACCGGGGAGCTGTTTTTT.

This clonotype was counted ten times or more. The chain is built from TRBV12-3 or TRBV12-4 and TRBJ2-4; tentatively, D is TRBD2 (5 bases). This CDR3 is 15 amino acids long. The V end lost 5 bases, the J end lost 0 bases, and 11 bases lay between the germline ends. In DNA, the CDR3 is TGTGCCAGCAGTAGCGGACTTGTAGCCAAAAACATTCAGTACTTC. This codes for CASSSGLVAKNIQYF.

The sample holds many counts of this clonotype. The chain uses TRBV12-3 or TRBV12-4 and TRBJ1-4; D call uncertain. V lost 5 bases, J lost 7 bases, and 14 bases lay in between. The CDR3 runs to 14 residues. CDR3 nucleotide sequence: TGTGCCAGCAGTCCCGGGAGCCGAGCTGAAAAACTGTTTTTT. Its protein product is CASSPGSRAEKLFF.

The rearrangement joins TRBV28 to TRBJ1-5, with D maybe TRBD1 (6 bases). CDR1 is MDHEN and CDR2 is SYDVKM in the germline V gene. Trimming took 2 bases from V and 9 from J, leaving 14 bases between them. CDR3 length equals 14 residues. The CDR3 DNA is TGTGCCAGCAGTTTAGATGGGGGGCTAGGGCCCCAGCATTTT. Translating gives CASSLDGGLGPQHF.

This clonotype was found many times. J is TRBJ2-7 and V is TRBV15, with 10 bases identical to TRBD1. The V gene end was trimmed by 2 bases and the J gene end by 3 bases; junction bases not matched to a gene: 7. The CDR3 consists of 16 residues. CDR1 and CDR2 from the germline V gene are LNHNV and YYDKDF (reference sequence). CDR3 residues: CATSRLGQGRNYEQYF. The CDR3 coding sequence is TGTGCCACCAGCAGACTGGGACAGGGGCGAAACTACGAGCAGTACTTC.

At least ten counts were recorded for this clonotype. J is TRBJ1-2 and V is TRBV7-3, with D possibly TRBD1 on 6 matching bases. The CDR3 extends over 17 amino acids. V shed 4 bases and J shed 0 bases, with 18 bases lying between them. Looked up from germline, CDR1 is SGHTA and CDR2 is FQGTGA. CDR3 sequence (DNA): TGTGCCAGCAGCTGGCAACAGGGTGGCCCTTCTAACTATGGCTACACCTTC. Protein sequence: CASSWQQGGPSNYGYTF.

In this sample, this clonotype turned up many times. The V call is TRBV7-2, the J call TRBJ2-4; D not resolved. With 0 bases removed from V and 5 bases from J, the gap between germline ends came to 14 bases. There are 16 residues in the CDR3. CDR1 and CDR2 from the germline V gene are SGHTA and FQGNSA. CDR3 sequence (DNA): TGTGCCAGCAGCTTAGCCCCCCATGGTTTTGAAAACATTCAGTACTTC. Translation gives CASSLAPHGFENIQYF.

This clonotype came up many times. The rearrangement uses TRBV2 and TRBJ1-2; TRBD1 matches at 7 bases. Germline V gene data show CDR1 as SNHLY and CDR2 as FYNNEI. There are 15 residues in the CDR3. V gave up 4 bases and J gave up 1 base; unmatched junction bases: 6. The CDR3 nucleotides are TGTGCCAGCAGTGGGGAACAGGGGAATAACTATGGCTACACCTTC. Its translation: CASSGEQGNNYGYTF.

This clonotype was picked up many times. The V gene is TRBV2, the J gene TRBJ2-7; D tentatively fits TRBD1 or TRBD2 (5 bases each). The CDR3 totals 15 residues. Trimming took off 3 bases at V and 3 bases at J, with 15 bases between the two ends. The germline gives CDR1 SNHLY, CDR2 FYNNEI. The CDR3 here is CASSDNTGPHYEQYF. The CDR3 DNA follows: TGTGCCAGCAGTGATAACACGGGACCCCACTACGAGCAGTACTTC.

This clonotype was detected ten times or more. The chain recombines TRBV28 with TRBJ2-7, with D uncertain. Trimming stripped 4 bases from V and 3 bases from J, with 16 bases between. CDR3 size: 15 residues. The germline V gene encodes CDR1 MDHEN and CDR2 SYDVKM. CDR3 region: CASSSSSTVNYEQYF. Written as DNA, the CDR3 is TGTGCCAGCAGTTCCTCATCTACCGTCAACTACGAGCAGTACTTC.

This clonotype was counted only a few times. The CDR3 sequence is CASRAISNTEAFF. The CDR3 DNA sequence: TGTGCCAGCAGAGCTATTTCGAACACTGAAGCTTTCTTT. The chain employs TRBV3-1 and TRBJ1-1; D remains unclear. The germline V gene has CDR1 LGHDT and CDR2 YNNKEL (reference sequence). The germline V and J ends were trimmed by 6 bases and 1 base, with 9 bases remaining between them. The length of the CDR3 is 13 residues.

The table lists this clonotype with many counts. This chain links TRBV11-1 with TRBJ1-1; D is possibly TRBD1 (5 bases). V gave up 5 bases and J gave up 1 base, with 17 bases separating them. Per the germline V gene, CDR1 is SGHAT and CDR2 is FQDESV (reference sequence). The CDR3 extends over 16 amino acids. DNA of the CDR3: TGTGCCAGCAGCGGCAGGGAACCGAGCCCGAACACTGAAGCTTTCTTT. As protein: CASSGREPSPNTEAFF.

This clonotype has only one observation. V and J are TRBV29-1 and TRBJ2-1, with D perhaps being TRBD1 or TRBD2 (5 bases each). The length of the CDR3 is 11 residues. Germline V gene sequence: CDR1 SQVTM, CDR2 ANQGSEA. CDR3 nucleotides: TGCGGCGCTTTAAGAGGGGATGAGCAGTTCTTC. Its protein is CGALRGDEQFF.

This clonotype has just a few counts. The chain links TRBV6-2 or TRBV6-3 to TRBJ1-2, with 11 bases fitting TRBD1. The junction had 4 bases not matched to a gene; V was cut back by 5 bases and J by 5 bases. The CDR3 spans 14 residues. Germline CDR1 and CDR2: MNHEY and SVGEGT. The CDR3 nucleotides read TGTGCCAGCAGTGGGACAGGGGGAACTTATGGCTACACCTTC. It is translated as CASSGTGGTYGYTF.

In its sample, this clonotype was seen many times. V usage is TRBV10-3 and J usage is TRBJ1-3, with D hard to call. Trimming stripped 7 bases from V and 2 bases from J, with 3 bases between. CDR1 ENHRY and CDR2 SYGVKD come from the germline V gene. The CDR3 is made up of 11 amino acids. CDR3 sequence: CAIIAGNTIYF. In DNA, the CDR3 is TGTGCCATCATAGCTGGAAACACCATATATTTT.

In this sample, this clonotype turned up many times. The chain uses TRBV10-3 and TRBJ2-7; TRBD2 agrees at 7 bases. The V gene end was trimmed by 4 bases and the J gene end by 6 bases; junction bases not matched to a gene: 15. The CDR3 consists of 16 residues. Germline V lookup: CDR1 ENHRY, CDR2 SYGVKD. The CDR3 spells CAISALQTGGLGEQYF. The DNA for the CDR3 is TGTGCCATCAGTGCCCTCCAGACGGGGGGACTTGGCGAGCAGTACTTC.

CDR3 region: CASLGTGSGNTIYF. The CDR3 nucleotides read TGTGCCAGTTTGGGGACAGGATCTGGAAACACCATATATTTT. The gene calls are TRBV6-1 and TRBJ1-3; 8 bases map to TRBD1. J lost 1 base, V lost 9 bases, and 5 bases had no gene match. Germline-derived CDR1 and CDR2 are MNHNS and SASEGT. There are 14 residues in the CDR3.

This clonotype was counted ten times or more. The chain links TRBV7-2 to TRBJ1-2, with 9 bases identical to TRBD1. Per the germline V gene, CDR1 is SGHTA and CDR2 is FQGNSA. V dropped 5 bases and J dropped 5; count of bases not matched to a gene: 18. CDR3 length: 18 amino acids. CDR3 sequence (DNA): TGTGCCAGCAGCCGAACTTTTCTGCAAGACAGGGGGGCTTATGGCTACACCTTC. This gives the protein CASSRTFLQDRGAYGYTF.

This clonotype was seen repeatedly, ten times or more. This rearrangement joins TRBV6-1 to TRBJ2-7; D not certain. This CDR3 has 12 amino acids. Trimming took off 6 bases at V and 3 bases at J, with 9 bases between the two ends. The V gene's germline CDR1 is MNHNS and CDR2 SASEGT. Here the CDR3 reads CASRDLGYEQYF. The CDR3 DNA sequence: TGTGCCAGCAGGGACCTAGGCTACGAGCAGTACTTC.